The 18 T cell receptor beta chains below all came from one sample that was sequenced in a study of cytotoxic CD8 clonotypes in ibrutinib-treated CLL. TCRdb's copy holds only in-frame clones and misses some; the assay was immunoSEQ multiplex PCR. The sample shows fewer than 50,000 clones, approximately 74% of them seen only once. The sequences come from PBMCs, collected after 12 months of ibrutinib treatment. All receptors come from a human donor with chronic lymphocytic leukemia.

This clone was seen only a few times. The chain couples TRBV10-2 to TRBJ2-3; the match to TRBD2 covers 7 bases. The CDR3 contains 13 residues. Unmatched junction bases numbered 6, after V lost 8 bases and J lost 4 bases. Germline-derived CDR1 and CDR2 are WSHSY and SAAADI. The CDR3 protein is CASSLREPDTQYF. In DNA, the CDR3 is TGCGCCAGCTCCTTGCGGGAGCCAGATACGCAGTATTTT.

The V and J genes are TRBV14 and TRBJ2-1; 7 nucleotides match TRBD2. Germline V gene lookup returns CDR1 SGHDN and CDR2 FVKESK. CDR3 size: 16 residues. Trimming cost V 4 bases and J 4 bases; bases outside gene matches: 10. The CDR3 region is CASSLPGTKFYNEQFF. In nucleotides, the CDR3 is TGTGCCAGCAGCCTACCCGGGACTAAATTTTACAATGAGCAGTTCTTC. Looking up the rest from reference TRBV14 and TRBJ2-1 gives the full variable domain: EAGVTQFPSHSVIEKGQTVTLRCDPISGHDNLYWYRRVMGKEIKFLLHFVKESKQDESGMPNNRFLAERTGGTYSTLKVQPAELEDSGVYFCASSLPGTKFYNEQFFGPGTRLTVL.

This chain joins TRBV7-2 and TRBJ2-3; possibly TRBD1 or TRBD2 for D (5 bases each). This CDR3 contains 19 residues. Trimming left V 4 bases short and J 6 bases short, with 29 bases between. CDR1 and CDR2 (germline): SGHTA, FQGNSA. CDR3 nucleotide sequence: TGTGCCAGCAGCTCCCTTCAGAGGGGTCGGATCGGGGTCCTCGATACGCAGTATTTT. Amino acids: CASSSLQRGRIGVLDTQYF.

The table lists this clone with a few counts. DNA of the CDR3: TGTGCCAGCAGCCTGGGACTAGCGGGAGATGCAGATACGCAGTATTTT. Translated, it gives CASSLGLAGDADTQYF. The chain has TRBV7-9 and TRBJ2-3, with 14 bases matching TRBD2. The germline CDR1 and CDR2 sequences are SEHNR and FQNEAQ (reference sequence). There are 16 residues in the CDR3. Trimming at V came to 5 bases and at J to 4 bases, leaving 5 bases not matched to a gene.

The V gene is TRBV19, the J gene TRBJ2-2; maybe TRBD2 (5 bases). Between the trimmed V and J ends, which lost 6 bases and 1 base, there was a span of 12 bases. CDR3 length: 15 residues. The germline CDR1 and CDR2 sequences are LNHDA and SQIVND (reference sequence). The CDR3 sequence is CASRALLVNTGELFF. The CDR3 bases are TGTGCCAGTAGGGCCCTACTAGTGAACACCGGGGAGCTGTTTTTT.

The V call is TRBV30, the J call TRBJ2-5; 8 bases are a match to TRBD2. With 0 bases clipped from V and 0 bases from J, the junction kept 6 bases outside the gene matches. This CDR3 spans 16 amino acids. Germline loops: CDR1 GTSNPN, CDR2 SVGIG (reference sequence). The CDR3 DNA reads TGTGCCTGGAGTGTCGGGGGGGCCCCGTACCAAGAGACCCAGTACTTC. Translation: CAWSVGGAPYQETQYF.

The table lists this clone with a few counts. The CDR3 bases are TGTGCCAGCAGCCAAAGAACCGCTCGGGAGCAGTACTTC. It yields the protein CASSQRTAREQYF. This chain links TRBV4-2 with TRBJ2-7; D uncertain. CDR1 and CDR2 from the germline V gene are LGHNA and YNFKEQ. The CDR3 spans 13 residues. Between the trimmed V and J ends, which lost 2 bases and 7 bases, there was a span of 12 bases.

The rearrangement uses TRBV19 and TRBJ1-2, with TRBD1 matching over 7 bases. Trimming cost V 4 bases and J 3 bases; bases outside gene matches: 5. Germline CDR1 and CDR2: LNHDA and SQIVND (reference sequence). The CDR3 has 14 residues. DNA for the CDR3: TGTGCCAGTAGTACGGACAGGTTTTACTATGGCTACACCTTC. Encoded protein: CASSTDRFYYGYTF.

V usage is TRBV7-9 and J usage is TRBJ2-2; 9 bases line up with TRBD1. This CDR3 is 14 amino acids long. Germline V gene data show CDR1 as SEHNR and CDR2 as FQNEAQ (reference sequence). The trim removed 1 base at V and 6 bases at J, leaving 0 bases unmatched. The CDR3 DNA is TGTGCCAGCAGCTTAGGGACAGGGGCCGGGGAGCTGTTTTTT. This codes for CASSLGTGAGELFF.

This chain uses TRBV5-1 with TRBJ2-1, with D perhaps matching TRBD1 or TRBD2 (8 bases each). The germline V gene has CDR1 SGHRS and CDR2 YFSETQ. This CDR3 is built from 20 residues. Trimming pared 1 base from V and 7 bases from J, leaving 30 bases between. As DNA, the CDR3 is TGCGCCAGCAGCTTGATGGACAGGGCGTCCCTTAGGACTAGCAATAATGAGCAGTTCTTC. It codes for CASSLMDRASLRTSNNEQFF. The full variable domain, its missing parts supplied by reference TRBV5-1 and TRBJ2-1, is KAGVTQTPRYLIKTRGQQVTLSCSPISGHRSVSWYQQTPGQGLQFLFEYFSETQRNKGNFPGRFSGRQFSNSRSEMNVSTLELGDSALYLCASSLMDRASLRTSNNEQFFGPGTRLTVL.

The chain uses TRBV10-3 and TRBJ1-1; 8 bases align to TRBD1. CDR3 length equals 17 residues. The V segment lost 2 bases and the J segment 0 bases; nucleotides outside the gene matches: 8. Germline assignment: CDR1 ENHRY and CDR2 SYGVKD. This CDR3 reads CAISEAGGRSVNTEAFF. In DNA form, the CDR3 reads TGTGCCATCAGTGAGGCAGGGGGCAGGTCGGTGAACACTGAAGCTTTCTTT.

V usage is TRBV7-9 and J usage is TRBJ2-7; a possible D gene is TRBD1 (5 bases). In germline, CDR1 is SEHNR, CDR2 FQNEAQ (reference sequence). This CDR3 has 14 residues. The ends were cut back, 4 bases at V and 0 bases at J, with 10 bases in the middle. The CDR3 sequence: CASSSQVSSYEQYF. For the CDR3, the DNA is TGTGCCAGCAGCTCACAGGTGAGCTCCTACGAGCAGTACTTC. Together with reference TRBV7-9 and TRBJ2-7, the CDR3 gives the full variable domain: DTGVSQNPRHKITKRGQNVTFRCDPISEHNRLYWYRQTLGQGPEFLTYFQNEAQLEKSRLLSDRFSAERPKGSFSTLEIQRTEQGDSAMYLCASSSQVSSYEQYFGPGTRLTVT.

V is TRBV10-2 and J is TRBJ2-1; 14 nucleotides line up with TRBD2. V lost 6 bases, J lost 0 bases, and 1 base stayed unmatched. The CDR3 is 16 amino acids. Germline lookup yields CDR1 WSHSY and CDR2 SAAADI. The CDR3 DNA reads as TGCGCCAGCAGCGGGACTAGCGGGAGCTCCTACAATGAGCAGTTCTTC. This codes for CASSGTSGSSYNEQFF.

CDR3 DNA sequence: TGTGCCAGCAGTACGGGACAGGGGCTATATAGCAATCAGCCCCAGCATTTT. It translates to CASSTGQGLYSNQPQHF. The chain combines TRBV28 with TRBJ1-5, with TRBD1 matching over 10 bases. The CDR3 is made up of 17 amino acids. The germline V gene encodes CDR1 MDHEN and CDR2 SYDVKM. V lost 5 bases, J lost 0 bases, and 7 bases stayed unmatched.

J is TRBJ2-2 and V is TRBV14, with 8 bases that match TRBD1. V lost 3 bases, J lost 5 bases, and 14 bases stayed unmatched. Germline V gene lookup returns CDR1 SGHDN and CDR2 FVKESK. The length of the CDR3 is 18 residues. The CDR3 reads CASSHDLPGTGGTGELFF. DNA for the CDR3: TGTGCCAGCAGCCACGATCTACCTGGGACAGGAGGGACCGGGGAGCTGTTTTTT.

The rearrangement links TRBV4-2 to TRBJ2-1; 7 nucleotides match TRBD2. CDR3 length: 15 amino acids. From germline, CDR1 is LGHNA and CDR2 YNFKEQ. J lost 6 bases, V lost 2 bases, and 7 bases had no gene match. CDR3 region: CASSQPSGDANEQFF. The CDR3 coding sequence is TGTGCCAGCAGCCAACCTAGCGGAGACGCCAATGAGCAGTTCTTC.

The V and J genes are TRBV4-1 and TRBJ2-2; the D gene is possibly TRBD1 (6 bases). Trimming stripped 0 bases from V and 6 bases from J, with 8 bases between. This CDR3 region has 14 residues. Germline values: CDR1 MGHRA, CDR2 YSYEKL. The CDR3 here is CASSQDRTAGELFF. CDR3 bases: TGCGCCAGCAGCCAAGATCGGACAGCCGGGGAGCTGTTTTTT.

The V gene is TRBV6-5, the J gene TRBJ2-2, with D possibly TRBD1 on 5 matching bases. CDR1 is MNHEY and CDR2 is SVGAGI in the germline V gene. V gave up 6 bases and J gave up 1 base, with 9 bases separating them. This CDR3 spans 14 amino acids. The CDR3, as DNA: TGTGCCAGCAGAGTCGACAGGAACACCGGGGAGCTGTTTTTT. Its translation is CASRVDRNTGELFF.